This T cell receptor (beta chain) was sequenced in a study of blood T cell repertoires in COVID-19 (TCRdb year 2020). For the study in its entirety: Collaborator samples came from the United States, Italy and Spain and covered acute and convalescent phases of COVID-19. Subjects who had been exposed to COVID-19, were actively infected with it, or had recovered from it provided the deeply sampled blood TCRbeta repertoires that made up the dataset. Where available, HLA class I and class II types were obtained from metadata supplied by the sample provider rather than from assay-based typing. The repertoires were made available in a free public database intended to serve as a resource for research on the immune response to SARS-CoV-2. The material from the prospective study consisted of cDNA or gDNA derived from T cells, B-cell-depleted T cells, or PBMCs. Samples came from the ongoing ImmuneRACE study (first 160 participants) plus 1,254 subjects from 6 global collaborators. Nearly every sample came with metadata listing a de-identified subject ID, COVID-19 status, age in years and sex.

The paper as a whole reports these results and caveats: The quantity of clinical and demographic metadata differed by source and by participant and was supplied without curation.

Whole blood was collected in K2EDTA tubes by collaborating institutions according to the institutions' own protocols. For TCRbeta analysis, collaborators shipped samples as frozen whole blood, isolated PBMCs, or DNA extracted from either of those sample types. Note on this clone: Its antigen remains unidentified. No base quality values were provided; no much bigger clone lies one nucleotide off.

The V and J ends are trimmed by 0 bases and 0 bases, leaving 15 bases between them. CDR1 and CDR2, per the germline V gene (reference sequence), are GTSNPN and SVGIG. The CDR3 runs 17 amino acids, cysteine and phenylalanine included. The retained sequence is limited to the CDR3, 51 bases, with the frame set at the first base. The immunoSEQ Assay, a bias-controlled multiplex PCR, was used to amplify TCRbeta CDR3 regions from genomic DNA. Processing in the source paper ran as follows. The number of nucleated cells in each sample was estimated from the amplification of reference gene primers within the assay. To quantify the absolute abundance of each unique TCRbeta CDR3 rearrangement, sequence reads were collapsed and filtered. For each sample, productive Simpson clonality was calculated as the square root of Simpson's diversity index across productive rearrangements. TCRdb holds this immuneACCESS table with in-frame rearrangements only. Some clones are missing; in checked studies, unresolved V genes explain under half, and the rest has no known cause. V, J and clone size derive from that table, while D and trimming were established from the DNA sequence. A total of about 58,000 clones appear in this sample, less than 90% of them only once. The ten largest account for 7.5% to 9.5% of the sample.

The sequenced sample was peripheral blood. This TCR was recovered from a woman in her seventies with active COVID-19. The chain links TRBV30 with TRBJ2-4; the D region possibly corresponds to TRBD1 (6 bases align). Here the CDR3 is given as CAWSVLADRLAKNIQYF. The DNA sequence is TGTGCCTGGAGTGTACTGGCGGACAGATTAGCCAAAAACATTCAGTACTTC.